The source of this T cell receptor (beta chain) is a study of blood T cells in healthy people across ages. Study-level points and caveats: Researchers judged that diversity estimates from one million T cells fell short of true values. Among T cells, TCR beta diversity per million cells dropped roughly linearly as age rose.

Each sample gave at least 6 million isolated PBMCs. A second PCR of roughly 7 to 11 cycles used a sample-barcoded 5' primer and a J-beta primer mix. The authors tagged each cDNA molecule using a template-switch adaptor with 12 random nucleotides. TCRdb independently ran MiXCR on the 5' RACE reads; one entry per CDR3 protein. The sample includes approximately 1,000,000 distinct CDR3 sequences, more than 35% of them seen just once. J gave up 3 bases and V 5 bases, and 5 bases lay outside the gene matches. Germline V gene data show CDR1 as SNHLY and CDR2 as FYNNEI. This CDR3 is 16 amino acids long. As for this clonotype: What it recognizes is unknown.

The specimen was blood. This chain connects TRBV2 to TRBJ2-7, with 15 nucleotides matching TRBD2. This clonotype originated in a woman aged 60-70 years in good health. The CDR3 sequence: CASSKGLAGGGYEQYF. CDR3 DNA: TGTGCCAGCAGTAAAGGACTAGCGGGAGGGGGCTACGAGCAGTACTTC.